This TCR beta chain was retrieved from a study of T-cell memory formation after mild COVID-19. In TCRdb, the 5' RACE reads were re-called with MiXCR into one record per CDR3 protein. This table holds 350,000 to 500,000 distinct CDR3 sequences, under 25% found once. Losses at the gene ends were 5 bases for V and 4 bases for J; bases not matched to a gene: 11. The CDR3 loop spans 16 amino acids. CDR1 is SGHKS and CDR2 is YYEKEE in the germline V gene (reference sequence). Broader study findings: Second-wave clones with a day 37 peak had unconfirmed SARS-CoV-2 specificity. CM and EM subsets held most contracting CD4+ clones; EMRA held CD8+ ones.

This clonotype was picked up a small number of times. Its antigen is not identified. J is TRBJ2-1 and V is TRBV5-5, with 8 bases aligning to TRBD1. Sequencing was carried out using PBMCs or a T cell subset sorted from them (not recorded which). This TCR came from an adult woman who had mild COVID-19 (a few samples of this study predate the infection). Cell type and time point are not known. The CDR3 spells CASRFPGGAFYNEQFF. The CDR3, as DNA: TGTGCCAGCAGGTTTCCAGGGGGCGCCTTTTACAATGAGCAGTTCTTC.